This T cell receptor beta chain is drawn from a study of T cell responses to AZD1222 COVID-19 vaccine. Study results and limitations: Distributed over spike, vaccine-associated CD4 TCRs predominated at 160-218 and 743-854. Among those given AZD1222, only six were seropositive at baseline. Clonal diversity may have been underestimated in mostly white British donors.

A remark on this clone: Its target is unknown.

The table came from immunoSEQ multiplex PCR; TCRdb's copy has only in-frame clones and leaves some out. The sample consists of approximately 120,000 clones, around 87% of them appearing once. This CDR3 region has 16 residues. Sample: peripheral blood, taken on day 0 of AZD1222 vaccination. This TCR derives from an adult in good health. The chain joins TRBV21-1 to TRBJ2-3; whether TRBD2, the table's D call, matches the DNA was not checked. TRBV21-1 is a pseudogene locus. The CDR3 DNA follows: TGTGCCAGCAGCAAAATTGGGGGACTCCAACCAGATACGCAGTATTTT. It codes for CASSKIGGLQPDTQYF.